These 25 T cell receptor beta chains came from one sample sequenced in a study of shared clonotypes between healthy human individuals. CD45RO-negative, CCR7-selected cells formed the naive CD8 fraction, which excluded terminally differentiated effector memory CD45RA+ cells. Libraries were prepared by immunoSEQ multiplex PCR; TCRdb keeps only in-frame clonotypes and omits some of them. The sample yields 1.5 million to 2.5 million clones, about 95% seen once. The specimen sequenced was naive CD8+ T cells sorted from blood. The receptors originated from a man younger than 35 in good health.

CDR3 nucleotide sequence: TGTGCCAGCAGTTATTCTGGGACGGTTGACAGGGTGATTGTAGCTTTCTTT. Protein product: CASSYSGTVDRVIVAFF. This chain links TRBV6-9 with TRBJ1-1, with 7 bases matching TRBD1. The CDR3 has 17 amino acids. Germline lookup yields CDR1 MNHGY and CDR2 SVAAGI. J lost 10 bases, V lost 0 bases, and 17 bases had no gene match.

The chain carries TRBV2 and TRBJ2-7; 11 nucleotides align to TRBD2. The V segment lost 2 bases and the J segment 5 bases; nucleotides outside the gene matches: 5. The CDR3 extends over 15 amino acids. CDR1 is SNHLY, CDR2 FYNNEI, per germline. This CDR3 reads CASSEPSGGYHEQYF. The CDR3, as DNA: TGTGCCAGCAGTGAACCTAGCGGGGGGTACCACGAGCAGTACTTC.

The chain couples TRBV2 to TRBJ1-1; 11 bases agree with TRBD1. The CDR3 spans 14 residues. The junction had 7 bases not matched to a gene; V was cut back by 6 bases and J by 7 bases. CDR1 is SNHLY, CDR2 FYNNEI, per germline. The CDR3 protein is CASRDRGRLGEAFF. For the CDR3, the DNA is TGTGCCAGCAGGGACAGGGGGCGCTTGGGTGAAGCTTTCTTT. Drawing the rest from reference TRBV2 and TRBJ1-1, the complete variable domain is EPEVTQTPSHQVTQMGQEVILRCVPISNHLYFYWYRQILGQKVEFLVSFYNNEISEKSEIFDDQFSVERPDGSNFTLKIRSTKLEDSAMYFCASRDRGRLGEAFFGQGTRLTVV.

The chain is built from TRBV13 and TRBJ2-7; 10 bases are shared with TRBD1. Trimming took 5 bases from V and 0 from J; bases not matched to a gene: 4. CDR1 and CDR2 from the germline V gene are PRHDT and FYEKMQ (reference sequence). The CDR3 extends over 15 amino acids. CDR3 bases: TGTGCCAGCAGCACCGGGACAGGGGACTCCTACGAGCAGTACTTC. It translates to CASSTGTGDSYEQYF.

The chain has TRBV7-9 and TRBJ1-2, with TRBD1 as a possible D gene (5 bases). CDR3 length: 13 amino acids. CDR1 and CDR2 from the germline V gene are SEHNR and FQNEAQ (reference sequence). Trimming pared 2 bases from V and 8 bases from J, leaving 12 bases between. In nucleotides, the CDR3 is TGTGCCAGCAGCTTATACAGGCGGGAGGGCTACACCTTC. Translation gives CASSLYRREGYTF.

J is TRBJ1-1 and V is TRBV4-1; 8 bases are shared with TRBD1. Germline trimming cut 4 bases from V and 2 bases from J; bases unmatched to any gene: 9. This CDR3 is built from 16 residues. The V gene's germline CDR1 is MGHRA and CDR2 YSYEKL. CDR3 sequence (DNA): TGCGCCAGCAGCCTTCGACAGGGGCAGAGTAACACTGAAGCTTTCTTT. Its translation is CASSLRQGQSNTEAFF.

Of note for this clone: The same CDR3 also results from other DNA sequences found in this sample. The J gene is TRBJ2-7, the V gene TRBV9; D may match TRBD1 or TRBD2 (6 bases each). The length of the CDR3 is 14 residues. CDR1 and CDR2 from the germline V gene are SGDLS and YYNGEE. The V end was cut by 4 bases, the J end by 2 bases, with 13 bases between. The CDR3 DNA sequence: TGTGCCAGCAGCCCCCAAGGGGGGACCTACGAGCAGTACTTC. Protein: CASSPQGGTYEQYF.

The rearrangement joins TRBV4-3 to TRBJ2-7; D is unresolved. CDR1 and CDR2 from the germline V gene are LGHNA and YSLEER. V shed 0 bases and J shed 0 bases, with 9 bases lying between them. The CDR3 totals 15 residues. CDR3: CASSQDRYSSYEQYF. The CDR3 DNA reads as TGCGCCAGCAGCCAAGACAGGTACAGCTCCTACGAGCAGTACTTC.

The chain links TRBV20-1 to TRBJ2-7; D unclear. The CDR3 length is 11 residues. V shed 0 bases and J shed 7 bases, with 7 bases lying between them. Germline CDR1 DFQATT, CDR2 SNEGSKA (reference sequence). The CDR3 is CSAREYLEQYF. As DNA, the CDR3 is TGCAGTGCTAGAGAGTATTTAGAGCAGTACTTC.

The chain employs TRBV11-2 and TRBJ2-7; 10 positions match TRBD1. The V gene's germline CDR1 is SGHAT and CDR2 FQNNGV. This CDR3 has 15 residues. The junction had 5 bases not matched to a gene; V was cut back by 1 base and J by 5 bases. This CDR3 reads CASSLAGQGRDEQYF. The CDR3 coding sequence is TGTGCCAGCAGCTTAGCGGGACAGGGGCGTGACGAGCAGTACTTC.

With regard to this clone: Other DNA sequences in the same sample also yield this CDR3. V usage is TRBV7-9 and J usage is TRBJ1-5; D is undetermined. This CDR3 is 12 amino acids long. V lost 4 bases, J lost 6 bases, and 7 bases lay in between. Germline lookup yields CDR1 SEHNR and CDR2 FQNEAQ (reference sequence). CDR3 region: CASSSGVQPQHF. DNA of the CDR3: TGTGCCAGCAGCTCGGGAGTTCAGCCCCAGCATTTT.

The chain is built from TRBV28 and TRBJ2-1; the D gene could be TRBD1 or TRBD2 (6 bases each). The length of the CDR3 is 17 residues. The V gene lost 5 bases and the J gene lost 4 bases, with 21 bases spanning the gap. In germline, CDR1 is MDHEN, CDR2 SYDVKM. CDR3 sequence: CASSAFVGGEAYNEQFF. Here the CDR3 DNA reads TGTGCCAGCAGTGCCTTTGTCGGGGGCGAGGCTTACAATGAGCAGTTCTTC.

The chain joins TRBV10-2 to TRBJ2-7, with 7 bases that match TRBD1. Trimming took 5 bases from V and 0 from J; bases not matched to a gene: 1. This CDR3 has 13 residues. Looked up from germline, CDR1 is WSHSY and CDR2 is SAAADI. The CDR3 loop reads CASSWDSSYEQYF. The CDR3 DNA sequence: TGCGCCAGCAGTTGGGACAGCTCCTACGAGCAGTACTTC.

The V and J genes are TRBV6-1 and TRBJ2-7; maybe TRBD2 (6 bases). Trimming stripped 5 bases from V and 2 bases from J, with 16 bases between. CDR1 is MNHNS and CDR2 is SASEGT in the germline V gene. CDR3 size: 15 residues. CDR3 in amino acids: CASSLRDGSPYEQYF. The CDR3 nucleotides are TGTGCCAGCAGTCTACGGGACGGGAGCCCCTACGAGCAGTACTTC.

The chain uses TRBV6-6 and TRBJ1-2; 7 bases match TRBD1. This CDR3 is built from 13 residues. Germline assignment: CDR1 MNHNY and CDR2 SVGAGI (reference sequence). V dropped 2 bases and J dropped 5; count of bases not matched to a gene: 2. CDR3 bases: TGTGCCAGCAGTTACGGGACAGAGTATGGCTACACCTTC. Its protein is CASSYGTEYGYTF.

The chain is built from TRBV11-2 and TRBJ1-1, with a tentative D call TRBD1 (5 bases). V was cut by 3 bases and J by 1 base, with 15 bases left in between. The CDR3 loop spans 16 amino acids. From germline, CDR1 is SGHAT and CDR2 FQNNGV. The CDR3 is CASSFIFQGGNTEAFF. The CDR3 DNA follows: TGTGCCAGCAGCTTTATCTTTCAGGGAGGGAACACTGAAGCTTTCTTT. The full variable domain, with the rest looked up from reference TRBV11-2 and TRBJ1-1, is EAGVAQSPRYKIIEKRQSVAFWCNPISGHATLYWYQQILGQGPKLLIQFQNNGVVDDSQLPKDRFSAERLKGVDSTLKIQPAKLEDSAVYLCASSFIFQGGNTEAFFGQGTRLTVV.

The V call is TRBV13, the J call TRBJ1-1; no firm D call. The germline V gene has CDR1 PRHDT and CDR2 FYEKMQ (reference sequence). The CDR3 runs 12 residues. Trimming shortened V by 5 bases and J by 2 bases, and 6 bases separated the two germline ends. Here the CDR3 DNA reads TGTGCCAGCAGCGAGAGCAACACTGAAGCTTTCTTT. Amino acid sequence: CASSESNTEAFF.

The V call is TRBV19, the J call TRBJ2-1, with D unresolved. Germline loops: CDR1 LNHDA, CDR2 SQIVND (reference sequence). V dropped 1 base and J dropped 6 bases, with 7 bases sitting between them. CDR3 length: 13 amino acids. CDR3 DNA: TGTGCCAGTAGTATAGGTGACCCCAATGAGCAGTTCTTC. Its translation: CASSIGDPNEQFF.

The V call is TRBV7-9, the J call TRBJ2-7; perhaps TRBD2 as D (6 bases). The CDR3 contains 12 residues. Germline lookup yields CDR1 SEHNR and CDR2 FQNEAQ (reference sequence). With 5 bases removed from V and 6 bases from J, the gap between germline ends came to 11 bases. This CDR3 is CASSPGLPEQYF. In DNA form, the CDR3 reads TGTGCCAGCAGCCCGGGACTTCCCGAGCAGTACTTC.

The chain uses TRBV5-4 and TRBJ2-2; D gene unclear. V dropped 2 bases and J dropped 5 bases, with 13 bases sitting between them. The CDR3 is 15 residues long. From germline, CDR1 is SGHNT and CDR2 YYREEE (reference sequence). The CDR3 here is CASSFTGFQTGELFF. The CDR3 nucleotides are TGTGCCAGCAGCTTTACGGGCTTTCAAACCGGGGAGCTGTTTTTT.

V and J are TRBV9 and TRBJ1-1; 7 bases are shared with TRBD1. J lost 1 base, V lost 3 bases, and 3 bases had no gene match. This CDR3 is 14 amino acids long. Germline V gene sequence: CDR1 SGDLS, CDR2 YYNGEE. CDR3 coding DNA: TGTGCCAGCAGCGCGTGGGACAGGAACACTGAAGCTTTCTTT. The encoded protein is CASSAWDRNTEAFF.

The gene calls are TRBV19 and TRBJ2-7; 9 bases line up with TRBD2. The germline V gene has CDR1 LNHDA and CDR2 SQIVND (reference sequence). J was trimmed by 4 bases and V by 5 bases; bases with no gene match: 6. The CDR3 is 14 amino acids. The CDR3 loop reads CASSPASGIYEQYF. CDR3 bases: TGTGCCAGTAGTCCAGCTAGCGGGATTTACGAGCAGTACTTC.

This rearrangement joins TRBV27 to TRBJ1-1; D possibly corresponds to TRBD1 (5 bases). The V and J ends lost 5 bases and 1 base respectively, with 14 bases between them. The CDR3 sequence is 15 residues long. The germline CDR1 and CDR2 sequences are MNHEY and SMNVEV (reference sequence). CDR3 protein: CASSRIGTENTEAFF. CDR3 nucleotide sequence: TGTGCCAGCAGTCGCATAGGGACGGAGAACACTGAAGCTTTCTTT.

CDR3 protein: CAIRGTSGLYQETQYF. Written as DNA, the CDR3 is TGTGCCATCCGCGGGACTAGCGGACTGTACCAAGAGACCCAGTACTTC. The V gene is TRBV28, the J gene TRBJ2-5, with 11 bases matching TRBD2. CDR1 is MDHEN and CDR2 is SYDVKM in the germline V gene. V trimming: 10 bases; J trimming: 0 bases; junction bases outside the gene matches: 10. The CDR3 loop spans 16 amino acids. Drawing the rest from reference TRBV28 and TRBJ2-5, the complete variable domain is DVKVTQSSRYLVKRTGEKVFLECVQDMDHENMFWYRQDPGLGLRLIYFSYDVKMKEKGDIPEGYSVSREKKERFSLILESASTNQTSMYLCAIRGTSGLYQETQYFGPGTRLLVL.

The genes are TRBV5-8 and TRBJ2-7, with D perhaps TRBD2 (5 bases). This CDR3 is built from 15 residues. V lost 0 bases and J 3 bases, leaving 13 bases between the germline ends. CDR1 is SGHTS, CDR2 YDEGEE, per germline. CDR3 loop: CASSLGSSPSYEQYF. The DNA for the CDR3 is TGTGCCAGCAGCTTGGGGTCTAGCCCGAGCTACGAGCAGTACTTC.